The next 26 T cell receptor beta chains were all read from a single sample in a study of blood T cell repertoires in COVID-19. Method: immunoSEQ multiplex PCR; TCRdb's copy keeps in-frame clones and lacks some. Here the sample spans tens of thousands of clones, more than 80% being singletons. Input material: peripheral blood. All receptors come from a human donor in a cohort sampled during active COVID-19.

The genes are TRBV5-3 and TRBJ1-4; D possibly corresponds to TRBD1 (5 bases). TRBV5-3 is given ORF status, its function remaining uncertain. The CDR3 covers 14 residues. V shed 4 bases and J shed 7 bases, with 14 bases lying between them. CDR3 sequence (DNA): TGTGCCAGAAGCCCCGACAGAGGACGTGAAAAACTGTTTTTT. Amino acid sequence: CARSPDRGREKLFF.

The chain combines TRBV18 with TRBJ2-1; no firm D call. With 2 bases removed from V and 5 bases from J, the gap between germline ends came to 10 bases. The V gene's germline CDR1 is KGHSH and CDR2 LQKENI. This CDR3 spans 14 amino acids. The CDR3 sequence is CASSPAAANNEQFF. CDR3 coding DNA: TGTGCCAGCTCACCAGCGGCAGCGAACAATGAGCAGTTCTTC. Combining the CDR3 with reference TRBV18 and TRBJ2-1 gives the whole variable domain NAGVMQNPRHLVRRRGQEARLRCSPMKGHSHVYWYRQLPEEGLKFMVYLQKENIIDESGMPKERFSAEFPKEGPSILRIQQVVRGDSAAYFCASSPAAANNEQFFGPGTRLTVL.

In DNA form, the CDR3 reads TGTGCCAGCAGTTGGCAGGGAATTGAAAAACTGTTTTTT. Translation gives CASSWQGIEKLFF. This rearrangement joins TRBV12-3 or TRBV12-4 to TRBJ1-4, with D perhaps TRBD1 (5 bases). Trimming took 4 bases from V and 7 from J, leaving 10 bases between them. The CDR3 has 13 amino acids.

The rearrangement uses TRBV2 and TRBJ2-1; 9 nucleotides match TRBD1. Trimming cost V 8 bases and J 5 bases; bases outside gene matches: 7. The CDR3 is 14 amino acids. Germline V gene sequence: CDR1 SNHLY, CDR2 FYNNEI. The CDR3: CASQRTGVNNEQFF. Here the CDR3 DNA reads TGTGCCAGCCAGAGGACAGGGGTCAACAATGAGCAGTTCTTC.

The chain combines TRBV30 with TRBJ2-2; D gene unclear. Between the trimmed V and J ends, which lost 0 bases and 2 bases, there was a span of 10 bases. Germline CDR1 and CDR2: GTSNPN and SVGIG (reference sequence). The CDR3 loop spans 15 amino acids. In DNA, the CDR3 is TGTGCCTGGAGTGTATTTCCGGTTAACACCGGGGAGCTGTTTTTT. Its translation: CAWSVFPVNTGELFF.

This clone was detected only a few times. This sequence joins TRBV5-1 and TRBJ1-1; TRBD1 agrees at 8 bases. After removal of 3 bases from V and 2 bases from J, the junction contained 6 bases not matched to a gene. CDR1 is SGHRS and CDR2 is YFSETQ in the germline V gene. The CDR3 runs 15 residues. CDR3 nucleotide sequence: TGCGCCAGCAGCTCTCGACAGGGGAGAAACACTGAAGCTTTCTTT. Amino acids: CASSSRQGRNTEAFF.

This chain uses TRBV5-1 with TRBJ2-1, with D perhaps matching TRBD2 (6 bases). This CDR3 is 15 amino acids long. Trimming pared 5 bases from V and 3 bases from J, leaving 15 bases between. Germline V gene lookup returns CDR1 SGHRS and CDR2 YFSETQ. In DNA, the CDR3 is TGCGCCAGCAGTTCCCAGTCGGGGGTCTACAATGAGCAGTTCTTC. It specifies CASSSQSGVYNEQFF.

The chain employs TRBV18 and TRBJ1-6; 7 nucleotides agree with TRBD1. This CDR3 contains 13 residues. Germline CDR1 reads KGHSH; CDR2 reads LQKENI. Trimming cost V 5 bases and J 11 bases; bases outside gene matches: 6. The CDR3 coding sequence is TGTGCCAGCTCAGATACAGGGGATACACCCCTCCACTTT. Protein: CASSDTGDTPLHF.

The chain has TRBV19 and TRBJ2-7; 9 nucleotides align to TRBD2. The CDR3 loop spans 13 amino acids. The V and J ends lost 6 bases and 3 bases, in that order; junction bases with no gene match: 3. Per germline, CDR1 LNHDA and CDR2 SQIVND (reference sequence). CDR3 in amino acids: CASRGSGSYEQYF. The CDR3 nucleotides read TGTGCCAGTAGGGGTAGCGGGAGCTACGAGCAGTACTTC.

The chain is built from TRBV10-3 and TRBJ1-5, with D maybe TRBD1 (5 bases). Germline CDR1 is ENHRY and CDR2 is SYGVKD. With 10 bases removed from V and 4 bases from J, the gap between germline ends came to 11 bases. The CDR3 extends over 12 amino acids. CDR3 nucleotide sequence: TGTGCCACTCGCGCAGGGAATCAGCCCCAGCATTTT. Translation: CATRAGNQPQHF.

Only one count was recorded for this clone. J is TRBJ2-2 and V is TRBV5-5, with TRBD1 identical over 10 bases. Per the germline V gene, CDR1 is SGHKS and CDR2 is YYEKEE (reference sequence). V was pared by 0 bases and J by 5 bases, with 1 base of the junction left unmatched. The CDR3 sequence is 15 residues long. The CDR3 protein is CASSLGDRGTGELFF. The CDR3 DNA reads TGTGCCAGCAGCTTGGGGGACAGGGGAACCGGGGAGCTGTTTTTT.

V gene TRBV7-2 combines with J gene TRBJ1-3; TRBD1 matches at 7 bases. The CDR3 has 16 amino acids. Germline CDR1 is SGHTA and CDR2 is FQGNSA. The J segment lost 0 bases and the V segment lost 5 bases, leaving 7 bases of the junction unmatched. The CDR3 sequence: CASSPRQGASGNTIYF. In DNA form, the CDR3 reads TGTGCCAGCAGCCCCCGACAGGGCGCCTCTGGAAACACCATATATTTT.

The chain recombines TRBV5-1 with TRBJ2-3, with 15 nucleotides matching TRBD2. This CDR3 is built from 15 residues. J was trimmed by 6 bases and V by 6 bases; bases with no gene match: 5. The V gene's germline CDR1 is SGHRS and CDR2 YFSETQ. CDR3 residues: CASKPGLAGGDTQYF. CDR3 DNA sequence: TGCGCCAGCAAGCCGGGACTAGCGGGGGGTGATACGCAGTATTTT.

The CDR3 sequence: CASRPTGTVKNIQYF. CDR3 nucleotide sequence: TGTGCCAGCAGGCCGACCGGGACAGTCAAAAACATTCAGTACTTC. The gene calls are TRBV2 and TRBJ2-4; 7 bases align to TRBD1. With V trimmed by 6 bases and J by 3 bases, 8 bases remained unmatched. The CDR3 contains 15 residues. CDR1 SNHLY and CDR2 FYNNEI come from the germline V gene.

The rearrangement links TRBV5-1 to TRBJ1-1; D not resolved. Germline CDR1 and CDR2: SGHRS and YFSETQ. The V end was cut by 2 bases, the J end by 0 bases, with 14 bases between. CDR3 length: 16 residues. For the CDR3, the DNA is TGCGCCAGCAGCTTCCGCACAAGCGATATGAACACTGAAGCTTTCTTT. Protein product: CASSFRTSDMNTEAFF.

V is TRBV4-2 and J is TRBJ2-7; a possible D gene is TRBD2 (5 bases). Germline V gene sequence: CDR1 LGHNA, CDR2 YNFKEQ. This CDR3 has 15 amino acids. The V end lost 0 bases, the J end lost 4 bases, and 13 bases lay between the germline ends. The CDR3 loop is CASSQDLGSRYEQYF. The DNA of the CDR3 is TGTGCCAGCAGCCAAGACTTAGGGAGTCGGTACGAGCAGTACTTC.

This clone was seen only a few times. The chain combines TRBV7-9 with TRBJ1-1; a possible D gene is TRBD1 (5 bases). Germline loops: CDR1 SEHNR, CDR2 FQNEAQ (reference sequence). CDR3 length: 13 residues. The V and J ends lost 5 bases and 3 bases respectively, with 10 bases between them. CDR3 in amino acids: CASSPGGYTEAFF. Written as DNA, the CDR3 is TGTGCCAGCAGCCCCGGGGGGTACACTGAAGCTTTCTTT. The full variable domain, completed using reference TRBV7-9 and TRBJ1-1, is DTGVSQNPRHKITKRGQNVTFRCDPISEHNRLYWYRQTLGQGPEFLTYFQNEAQLEKSRLLSDRFSAERPKGSFSTLEIQRTEQGDSAMYLCASSPGGYTEAFFGQGTRLTVV.

This chain uses TRBV7-2 with TRBJ2-4; 8 nucleotides align to TRBD2. This CDR3 has 17 residues. CDR1 and CDR2 from the germline V gene are SGHTA and FQGNSA. J gave up 0 bases and V 1 base, and 5 bases lay outside the gene matches. The CDR3 loop reads CASSLEGGGLAKNIQYF. CDR3 sequence (DNA): TGTGCCAGCAGCTTAGAGGGCGGGGGGCTAGCCAAAAACATTCAGTACTTC. Together with reference TRBV7-2 and TRBJ2-4, the CDR3 gives the full variable domain: GAGVSQSPSNKVTEKGKDVELRCDPISGHTALYWYRQSLGQGLEFLIYFQGNSAPDKSGLPSDRFSAERTGGSVSTLTIQRTQQEDSAVYLCASSLEGGGLAKNIQYFGAGTRLSVL.

V gene TRBV2 combines with J gene TRBJ2-7, with 12 bases aligning to TRBD2. CDR1 is SNHLY, CDR2 FYNNEI, per germline. The CDR3 is 14 amino acids. V lost 7 bases to trimming and J lost 2 bases; unmatched junction nucleotides: 3. CDR3 in amino acids: CASTGLAGPYEQYF. In nucleotides, the CDR3 is TGTGCCAGCACGGGACTAGCGGGTCCCTACGAGCAGTACTTC.

The CDR3 bases are TGTGCCAGCAGCCAATACTTTCTCGACAATGAGCAGTTCTTC. Translating it yields CASSQYFLDNEQFF. J is TRBJ2-1 and V is TRBV3-1 (or the pseudogene TRBV3-2); unclear D gene. The CDR3 is 14 amino acids. Trimming pared 2 bases from V and 5 bases from J, leaving 10 bases between. CDR1 is LGHDT, CDR2 YNNKEL, per germline (reference sequence).

This chain links TRBV7-8 with TRBJ2-4, with 8 bases aligning to TRBD2. CDR1 and CDR2 (germline): SGHVS, FQNEAQ. The CDR3 runs 18 residues. Trimming took 5 bases from V and 9 from J; bases not matched to a gene: 21. The CDR3 sequence is CASSARGGGSGGVTIQYF. In DNA form, the CDR3 reads TGTGCCAGCAGCGCCAGAGGCGGGGGGTCAGGTGGGGTAACCATTCAGTACTTC.

The V and J genes are TRBV6-5 and TRBJ1-1, with D perhaps TRBD1 (5 bases). CDR3 length: 14 residues. Per the germline V gene, CDR1 is MNHEY and CDR2 is SVGAGI. V was trimmed by 5 bases and J by 7 bases, leaving 17 bases between them. The CDR3 DNA sequence: TGTGCCAGCAGTAGTGGACAAGACTGGGGTGAAGCTTTCTTT. Translated: CASSSGQDWGEAFF.

The rearrangement uses TRBV13 and TRBJ2-3, with 7 nucleotides matching TRBD1. This CDR3 region has 14 residues. CDR1 and CDR2 from the germline V gene are PRHDT and FYEKMQ (reference sequence). Trimming took 0 bases from V and 10 from J; bases not matched to a gene: 7. For the CDR3, the DNA is TGTGCCAGCAGCTTAGGCCGACAGGGCCTCGCGCAGTATTTT. This codes for CASSLGRQGLAQYF.

This sequence joins TRBV25-1 and TRBJ1-4, with D tentatively TRBD1 (5 bases). The CDR3 spans 14 residues. Trimming left V 5 bases short and J 4 bases short, with 11 bases between. Germline assignment: CDR1 MGHDK and CDR2 SYGVNS. The CDR3 nucleotides read TGTGCCAGCAGTCGCGGGACGGATAATGAAAAACTGTTTTTT. This sequence encodes CASSRGTDNEKLFF.

The gene calls are TRBV9 and TRBJ2-5; D is possibly TRBD2 (6 bases). Trimming removed 4 bases from V and 5 bases from J, with 15 bases in between. Germline V gene data show CDR1 as SGDLS and CDR2 as YYNGEE. The CDR3 runs to 14 residues. CDR3 sequence reads: CASSLKGGRETQYF. The CDR3 nucleotides are TGTGCCAGCAGCTTAAAGGGAGGCCGGGAGACCCAGTACTTC.

The chain links TRBV27 to TRBJ1-2; maybe TRBD1 (6 bases). The CDR3 extends over 14 amino acids. The germline gives CDR1 MNHEY, CDR2 SMNVEV (reference sequence). The V end lost 5 bases, the J end lost 4 bases, and 14 bases lay between the germline ends. CDR3 protein: CASSPYRVGYGYTF. The CDR3 coding sequence is TGTGCCAGCAGTCCGTACAGGGTAGGCTATGGCTACACCTTC.